These 17 T cell receptor beta chains were all obtained from the same sample, sequenced in a study of regulatory T cells in long-lasting Graves disease. Arm-PCR of CDR3 regions and iRepertoire HTBI primers were the basis on which TCR beta libraries were built. TCRdb called the multiplex PCR reads again in MiXCR, with one record for every CDR3 protein. The sample carries a few hundred thousand distinct CDR3 sequences, 20% to 25% recorded once. Time point defined: newly diagnosed GD, antithyroid drugs for less than 3 months. Scientists built the TCR library using RNA that was extracted from PBMCs. Sequenced material: peripheral blood mononuclear cells (PBMCs), taken at new diagnosis, from a patient treated with antithyroid drugs. The origin of the receptors is a female donor with Graves disease.

This chain uses TRBV10-3 with TRBJ2-5; 12 bases match TRBD2. The length of the CDR3 is 15 residues. The trim removed 2 bases at V and 6 bases at J, leaving 4 bases unmatched. Per germline, CDR1 ENHRY and CDR2 SYGVKD. CDR3 sequence reads: CAISERLAGVKTQYF. The CDR3 DNA reads TGTGCCATCAGTGAGCGACTAGCGGGGGTTAAGACCCAGTACTTC.

This clonotype was detected many times. This sequence joins TRBV20-1 and TRBJ2-3; D remains ambiguous. Germline assignment: CDR1 DFQATT and CDR2 SNEGSKA (reference sequence). V was pared by 4 bases and J by 3 bases, with 14 bases between. CDR3 length: 14 amino acids. Here the CDR3 DNA reads TGCAGTGCTAAGAACGACGGATTAACAGATACGCAGTATTTT. Protein sequence: CSAKNDGLTDTQYF.

The chain employs TRBV7-2 and TRBJ2-3; 12 bases are a match to TRBD2. V shed 2 bases, J shed 5 bases, and the junction held 2 bases outside the gene matches. The CDR3 contains 15 residues. Germline CDR1 is SGHTA and CDR2 is FQGNSA. CDR3 nucleotides: TGTGCCAGCAGCTTATCGGGACTAGCGGGAGATACGCAGTATTTT. This translates into CASSLSGLAGDTQYF.

The chain links TRBV9 to TRBJ2-1, with 10 bases identical to TRBD2. Germline CDR1 and CDR2: SGDLS and YYNGEE. The V segment lost 0 bases and the J segment 6 bases; nucleotides outside the gene matches: 12. The CDR3 runs 18 residues. The CDR3 loop is CASSVEGASGSWGNEQFF. In DNA, the CDR3 is TGTGCCAGCAGCGTAGAGGGTGCTAGCGGGAGTTGGGGCAATGAGCAGTTCTTC. The entire variable domain, with the rest obtained from reference TRBV9 and TRBJ2-1, is as follows: DSGVTQTPKHLITATGQRVTLRCSPRSGDLSVYWYQQSLDQGLQFLIQYYNGEERAKGNILERFSAQQFPDLHSELNLSSLELGDSALYFCASSVEGASGSWGNEQFFGPGTRLTVL.

The rearrangement links TRBV27 to TRBJ2-2, with 13 bases that match TRBD2. The CDR3 totals 16 residues. Per germline, CDR1 MNHEY and CDR2 SMNVEV (reference sequence). The V gene end was trimmed by 3 bases and the J gene end by 7 bases; junction bases not matched to a gene: 5. The CDR3 DNA is TGTGCCAGCAGTTTGCGGACTAGCGGGAGCTACGGGGAGCTGTTTTTT. It yields the protein CASSLRTSGSYGELFF.

Concerning this clonotype itself: A far larger clone differs by one base, so this is likely a read error. The chain carries TRBV4-3 and TRBJ2-1, with a weak D call TRBD1 (6 bases). CDR3 length: 15 amino acids. CDR1 LGHNA and CDR2 YSLEER come from the germline V gene. The CDR3 sequence is CASSHRGFVDNKQFF. CDR3 bases: TGCGCCAGCAGCCACAGGGGATTTGTCGACAATAAGCAGTTCTTC.

Concerning this clonotype itself: A clone one base away is much larger, so this may be a read error. The chain recombines TRBV5-1 with TRBJ1-4; possible D gene TRBD1, 5 bases. CDR3 length equals 15 residues. Per the germline V gene, CDR1 is SGHRS and CDR2 is YFSETQ. CDR3 DNA: TGCTCCAGCAGGCGATCGATAGGGGTCGATGAAAAACTGTTTTTT. It encodes CSSRRSIGVDEKLFF.

This chain uses TRBV24-1 with TRBJ2-1; 11 bases align to TRBD2. Germline V gene sequence: CDR1 KGHDR, CDR2 SFDVKD. This CDR3 comprises 16 residues. Trimming removed 3 bases from V and 3 bases from J; junction bases left unmatched: 3. The CDR3 nucleotides read TGTGCCACCAGTGATCAGGGACTAGCGGACTACAATGAGCAGTTCTTC. Residues: CATSDQGLADYNEQFF.

There are many counts of this clonotype. The chain recombines TRBV6-1 with TRBJ2-3, with 7 bases matching TRBD2. The length of the CDR3 is 15 residues. V trimming: 2 bases; J trimming: 3 bases; junction bases outside the gene matches: 5. Germline CDR1 MNHNS, CDR2 SASEGT. The CDR3 sequence: CASSEIGGGTDTQYF. The CDR3 DNA follows: TGTGCCAGCAGTGAAATTGGGGGGGGAACAGATACGCAGTATTTT.

This clonotype was recorded only once. The chain uses TRBV2 and TRBJ2-3; the match to TRBD1 covers 9 bases. The DNA end is more similar to TRBJ2-7, so the J call may be wrong. From germline, CDR1 is SNHLY and CDR2 FYNNEI. This CDR3 is 15 amino acids long. DNA for the CDR3: TGTGCCAGCAGTGACACAGGGGGCGGCAGAAACGAGCAGTACTTC. Translation: CASSDTGGGRNEQYF.

In its sample, this clonotype was seen many times. The chain has TRBV2 and TRBJ2-7; 9 bases map to TRBD1. This CDR3 has 13 residues. V was pared by 8 bases and J by 4 bases, with 6 bases of the junction left unmatched. In germline, CDR1 is SNHLY, CDR2 FYNNEI. The CDR3 here is CASSRDRAYEQYF. In DNA, the CDR3 is TGTGCCAGCTCCCGGGACAGGGCATACGAGCAGTACTTC.

This clonotype was seen more than once but under ten times. The rearrangement links TRBV19 to TRBJ1-2, with D possibly TRBD1 on 5 matching bases. Trimming shortened V by 7 bases and J by 5 bases, and 14 bases separated the two germline ends. The CDR3 sequence is 13 residues long. Germline CDR1 and CDR2: LNHDA and SQIVND (reference sequence). CDR3 in DNA: TGTGCCAGTACCTCGGGACGAAATTATGGCTACACCTTC. The encoded protein is CASTSGRNYGYTF. The full variable domain, rest sourced from reference TRBV19 and TRBJ1-2, is DGGITQSPKYLFRKEGQNVTLSCEQNLNHDAMYWYRQDPGQGLRLIYYSQIVNDFQKGDIAEGYSVSREKKESFPLTVTSAQKNPTAFYLCASTSGRNYGYTFGSGTRLTVV.

This clonotype was detected ten times or more. The V and J genes are TRBV20-1 and TRBJ1-5; maybe TRBD1 (5 bases). Trimming pared 7 bases from V and 6 bases from J, leaving 25 bases between. Germline CDR1 reads DFQATT; CDR2 reads SNEGSKA (reference sequence). The CDR3 is made up of 16 amino acids. The CDR3 sequence is CSVARGRPGGSQPQHF. CDR3 nucleotide sequence: TGCAGTGTTGCTAGAGGACGACCGGGGGGGAGTCAGCCCCAGCATTTT.

The V gene is TRBV11-2, the J gene TRBJ2-7; 8 nucleotides match TRBD1. The germline V gene encodes CDR1 SGHAT and CDR2 FQNNGV. V gave up 5 bases and J gave up 5 bases; unmatched junction bases: 8. The CDR3 has 14 residues. CDR3 in amino acids: CASSPRTGKDEQYF. DNA for the CDR3: TGTGCCAGCAGCCCGAGGACAGGGAAGGACGAGCAGTACTTC.

This clonotype was detected only once. The chain recombines TRBV7-2 with TRBJ1-1; 7 bases are a match to TRBD1. The CDR3 loop spans 14 amino acids. The ends lost 2 bases at V and 4 bases at J; junction bases unmatched: 4. Looked up from germline, CDR1 is SGHTA and CDR2 is FQGNSA. CDR3 sequence: CASSLYQGVTEAFF. The CDR3 DNA follows: TGTGCCAGCAGCTTATACCAGGGGGTCACTGAAGCTTTCTTT.

Ten or more counts support this clonotype. The rearrangement uses TRBV7-2 and TRBJ2-1, with TRBD2 as a possible D gene (5 bases). Germline V gives CDR1 SGHTA, CDR2 FQGNSA. With 6 bases removed from V and 3 bases from J, the gap between germline ends came to 15 bases. This CDR3 is 15 amino acids long. The DNA for the CDR3 is TGTGCCAGCAGAATTGGAGGCAACAACTACAATGAGCAGTTCTTC. Its protein product is CASRIGGNNYNEQFF.

This clonotype was picked up many times. V is TRBV24-1 and J is TRBJ2-7; unclear D gene. Germline V gene lookup returns CDR1 KGHDR and CDR2 SFDVKD. Trimming left V 3 bases short and J 1 base short, with 6 bases between. This CDR3 region has 13 residues. This CDR3 reads CATSDGLSYEQYF. In nucleotides, the CDR3 is TGTGCCACCAGTGATGGCCTATCCTACGAGCAGTACTTC.